These T cell receptor beta chains were read from a single sample in a study of cytomegalovirus exposure and HLA in healthy donors. The protocol was immunoSEQ multiplex PCR, while the TCRdb copy is restricted to in-frame clones and leaves out a portion. The sample lists 150,000 to 180,000 clones, over 70% seen once, with roughly 13% in the top ten. The sequencing input was PBMCs. All receptors come from a man between 25 and 39 years old in good health and CMV-seropositive. Both conserved end residues are part of each CDR3. The D gene is left open where the match is weak. Not every row has a clone size; where given, it reads once, few, many or a size class.

d_gene,abundance,len,j_gene,v_gene,CDR3aa,CDR3nt
TRBD1,few,14,TRBJ1-4,TRBV2,CASSGQGAREKLFF,TGTGCCAGCAGTGGACAGGGGGCGCGGGAAAAACTGTTTTTT
.,.,14,TRBJ2-5,TRBV30,CAWNKPTARETQYF,TGTGCCTGGAACAAACCCACAGCACGGGAGACCCAGTACTTC
.,.,15,TRBJ1-6,TRBV28,CASSHGGGYNSPLHF,TGTGCCAGCAGTCACGGGGGGGGTTATAATTCACCCCTCCACTTT
TRBD1,.,14,TRBJ1-2,TRBV7-2,CASSRTGGDYGYTF,TGTGCCAGCAGTAGAACAGGGGGCGACTATGGCTACACCTTC
.,.,15,TRBJ1-1,TRBV4-1,CASSRGQSTNTEAFF,TGCGCCAGCAGCCGAGGACAGTCAACGAACACTGAAGCTTTCTTT
.,.,15,TRBJ2-3,TRBV27,CASSSSLVRTDTQYF,TGTGCCAGCAGTTCATCTCTAGTCCGCACAGATACGCAGTATTTT
.,.,15,TRBJ2-3,TRBV2,CASSETPPSTDTQYF,TGTGCCAGCAGTGAGACACCTCCTAGCACAGATACGCAGTATTTT
.,.,14,TRBJ1-3,TRBV10-3,CAISETGPGNTIYF,TGTGCCATCAGTGAGACAGGACCTGGAAACACCATATATTTT
TRBD1,.,13,TRBJ1-1,TRBV29-1,CSGTTGGGTEAFF,TGCAGCGGCACTACAGGGGGCGGCACTGAAGCTTTCTTT
.,few,16,TRBJ1-5,TRBV1,CTSSQVLGQGNQPQHF,TGCACCAGCAGCCAGGTGTTGGGACAGGGTAATCAGCCCCAGCATTTT
TRBD1,.,16,TRBJ1-3,TRBV5-5,CASTQGYTGGGNTIYF,TGTGCCAGCACCCAGGGGTACACAGGGGGAGGAAACACCATATATTTT
TRBD2,once,18,TRBJ2-1,TRBV7-9,CASSYRTSGRDTYNEQFF,TGTGCCAGCAGCTATCGGACTAGCGGGAGGGATACCTACAATGAGCAGTTCTTC
TRBD2,.,15,TRBJ2-3,TRBV6-5,CASSYSGRATDTQYF,TGTGCCAGCAGTTACTCCGGGAGGGCCACAGATACGCAGTATTTT
TRBD2,.,17,TRBJ2-1,TRBV15,CATSRDKIAGGLREQFF,TGTGCCACCAGCAGAGATAAGATAGCGGGAGGGCTTAGGGAGCAGTTCTTC
TRBD1,.,19,TRBJ1-6,TRBV30,CAWSVARDSWSSYNSPLHF,TGTGCCTGGAGTGTCGCCCGGGACAGCTGGAGCTCCTATAATTCACCCCTCCACTTT
TRBD1,.,19,TRBJ2-7,TRBV4-2,CASSHGAGQGAYTHYEQYF,TGTGCCAGCAGCCATGGAGCGGGACAGGGGGCATATACCCACTACGAGCAGTACTTC
.,.,15,TRBJ2-1,TRBV13,CASSVGALSYNEQFF,TGTGCCAGCAGCGTCGGAGCCCTCTCCTACAATGAGCAGTTCTTC
.,.,16,TRBJ2-2,TRBV7-3,CASSLRAGIATGELFF,TGTGCCAGCAGCTTAAGGGCCGGAATTGCCACCGGGGAGCTGTTTTTT
.,once,16,TRBJ2-5,TRBV9,CASSVGSSAPGETQYF,TGTGCCAGCAGCGTAGGGTCTAGCGCCCCGGGGGAGACCCAGTACTTC
.,.,14,TRBJ1-1,TRBV4-2,CASSRGLENTEAFF,TGTGCCAGCAGCCGAGGACTGGAGAACACTGAAGCTTTCTTT
.,few,15,TRBJ1-2,TRBV28,CASSLSVVEAYGYTF,TGTGCCAGCAGTTTATCGGTGGTGGAGGCCTATGGCTACACCTTC
.,.,13,TRBJ1-1,TRBV6-5,CASSYSTDSEAFF,TGTGCCAGCAGTTACTCGACGGACAGTGAAGCTTTCTTT
.,once,14,TRBJ1-1,TRBV19,CASTWEGMNTEAFF,TGTGCCAGTACCTGGGAGGGAATGAACACTGAAGCTTTCTTT
.,.,15,TRBJ1-5,TRBV2,CASRGDTGGNQPQHF,TGTGCCAGCAGGGGAGACACGGGGGGGAATCAGCCCCAGCATTTT
TRBD1,.,12,TRBJ2-7,TRBV27,CASRGQGYEQYF,TGTGCCAGCAGGGGACAGGGTTACGAGCAGTACTTC
TRBD2,.,17,TRBJ2-1,TRBV11-3,CASSLRGLAGGEGEQFF,TGTGCCAGCAGCTTAAGGGGACTAGCGGGAGGGGAGGGTGAGCAGTTCTTC
TRBD2,.,14,TRBJ2-2,TRBV4-2,CASSRGSSTGELFF,TGTGCCAGCAGCCGCGGGAGTAGCACCGGGGAGCTGTTTTTT
.,once,13,TRBJ1-4,TRBV29-1,CSAGGRGNEKLFF,TGCAGCGCAGGTGGCAGGGGCAATGAAAAACTGTTTTTT
TRBD2,.,16,TRBJ2-1,TRBV5-6,CASSPGLAEIYNEQFF,TGTGCCAGCAGCCCGGGACTAGCGGAGATATACAATGAGCAGTTCTTC